The 3 T cell receptor beta chains given below trace back to one sample, sequenced in a study of blood T cell repertoires in COVID-19. Sequenced by immunoSEQ multiplex PCR; TCRdb stores in-frame clones only, minus some. The profile shows 200,000 to 300,000 clones, roughly 86% of them singletons. Sequenced material: peripheral blood. Receptors were obtained from an older woman with COVID-19, enrolled during active disease.

V is TRBV24-1 and J is TRBJ2-1; the D is unclear. CDR1 and CDR2 from the germline V gene are KGHDR and SFDVKD. This CDR3 is 14 amino acids long. Trimming removed 3 bases at V and 9 bases at J, with 14 bases between. CDR3 in amino acids: CATSDPRIASEQFF. CDR3 bases: TGTGCCACCAGTGATCCCCGAATCGCCAGTGAGCAGTTCTTC.

The chain links TRBV18 to TRBJ1-1; maybe TRBD1 (5 bases). Deletions cut 2 bases from V and 0 bases from J, with 10 bases between. This CDR3 region has 15 residues. Germline CDR1 is KGHSH and CDR2 is LQKENI. The CDR3 reads CASSPRQDMNTEAFF. CDR3 in DNA: TGTGCCAGCTCACCAAGGCAGGACATGAACACTGAAGCTTTCTTT.

The J gene is TRBJ1-1, the V gene TRBV5-6; 8 bases line up with TRBD1. This CDR3 spans 14 amino acids. Losses at the gene ends were 4 bases for V and 7 bases for J; bases not matched to a gene: 9. Germline assignment: CDR1 SGHDT and CDR2 YYEEEE. The CDR3 loop reads CASSAGTGVFEAFF. CDR3 DNA sequence: TGTGCCAGCAGCGCCGGGACAGGTGTATTTGAAGCTTTCTTT.